These 4 T cell receptor beta chains came from one sample sequenced in a study of blood T cell repertoires in COVID-19. The table came from immunoSEQ multiplex PCR; TCRdb's copy has only in-frame clones and leaves some out. In the table there are 250,000 to 300,000 clones, roughly 84% of which are singletons. The sequencing sample was made of peripheral blood. Receptors originate from a man aged 60 to 69 with acute or convalescent COVID-19.

V gene TRBV12-3 or TRBV12-4 combines with J gene TRBJ2-7, with D maybe TRBD1 (6 bases). CDR3 length: 13 amino acids. V gave up 4 bases and J gave up 9 bases, with 16 bases separating them. The CDR3: CASSWTVFSGQYF. CDR3 nucleotides: TGTGCCAGCAGTTGGACAGTCTTTTCTGGGCAGTACTTC.

The rearrangement links TRBV11-1 to TRBJ2-1, with TRBD2 matching over 9 bases. Germline CDR1 reads SGHAT; CDR2 reads FQDESV (reference sequence). The CDR3 length is 15 residues. J lost 9 bases, V lost 0 bases, and 6 bases had no gene match. CDR3: CASSLASSGEVEQFF. For the CDR3, the DNA is TGTGCCAGCAGCTTAGCCTCTAGCGGGGAGGTTGAGCAGTTCTTC.

This chain joins TRBV11-2 and TRBJ1-3; TRBD1 matches at 8 bases. V lost 6 bases, J lost 4 bases, and 17 bases stayed unmatched. This CDR3 spans 18 amino acids. From germline, CDR1 is SGHAT and CDR2 FQNNGV. CDR3 sequence: CASSLSFGQGASGNTIYF. For the CDR3, the DNA is TGTGCCAGCAGTTTAAGCTTCGGGCAGGGGGCTTCCGGAAACACCATATATTTT.

Regarding this clone: The junction and the germline gene differ at one end; a read error may be behind it. The rearrangement uses TRBV3-1 (or the pseudogene TRBV3-2) and TRBJ2-7; TRBD1 matches at 8 bases. CDR1 and CDR2 (germline): LGHDT, YNNKEL (reference sequence). This CDR3 is 14 amino acids long. CDR3 sequence (DNA): TGTGCCAGCAGCTCCAACTCCGGCAGGACAGGGTATCACTTC. Translation gives CASSSNSGRTGYHF.